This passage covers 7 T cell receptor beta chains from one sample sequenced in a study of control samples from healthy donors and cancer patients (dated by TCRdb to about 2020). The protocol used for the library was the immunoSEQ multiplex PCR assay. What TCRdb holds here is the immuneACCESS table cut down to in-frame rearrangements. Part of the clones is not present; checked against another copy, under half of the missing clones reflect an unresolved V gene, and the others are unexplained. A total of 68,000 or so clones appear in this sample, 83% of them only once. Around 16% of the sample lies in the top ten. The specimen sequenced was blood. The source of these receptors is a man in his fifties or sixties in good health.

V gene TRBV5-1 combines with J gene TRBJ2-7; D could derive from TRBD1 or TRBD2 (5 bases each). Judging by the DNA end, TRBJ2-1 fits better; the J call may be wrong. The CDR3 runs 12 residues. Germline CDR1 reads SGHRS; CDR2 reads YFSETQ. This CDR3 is CASSLAEGQQFF. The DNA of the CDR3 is TGCGCCAGCAGCTTGGCCGAGGGACAGCAGTTCTTC.

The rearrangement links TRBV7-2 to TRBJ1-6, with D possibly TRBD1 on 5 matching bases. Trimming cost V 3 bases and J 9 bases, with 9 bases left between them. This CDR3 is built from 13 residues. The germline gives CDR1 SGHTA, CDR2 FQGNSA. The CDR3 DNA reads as TGTGCCAGCAGCTTTGGCGGGGGTTCACCCCTCCACTTT. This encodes CASSFGGGSPLHF.

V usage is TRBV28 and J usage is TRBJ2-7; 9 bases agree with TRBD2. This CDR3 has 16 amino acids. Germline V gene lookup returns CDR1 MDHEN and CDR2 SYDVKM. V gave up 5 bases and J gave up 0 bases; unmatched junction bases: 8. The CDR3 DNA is TGTGCCAGCAGTATCACTAGCGGGCCCATCTCCTACGAGCAGTACTTC. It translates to CASSITSGPISYEQYF.

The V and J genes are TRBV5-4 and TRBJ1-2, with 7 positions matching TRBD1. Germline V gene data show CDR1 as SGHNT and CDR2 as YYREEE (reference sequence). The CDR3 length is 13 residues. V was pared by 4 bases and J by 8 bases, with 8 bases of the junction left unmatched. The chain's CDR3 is CASSPEDRAGYTF. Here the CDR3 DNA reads TGTGCCAGCAGCCCGGAAGACAGGGCCGGCTACACCTTC.

CDR3 coding DNA: TGTGCCAGCAGCTTAAAGATCCGGACTAGCGGTAGCACAGATACGCAGTATTTT. Protein: CASSLKIRTSGSTDTQYF. This chain joins TRBV11-2 and TRBJ2-3, with 10 bases fitting TRBD2. This CDR3 region has 18 residues. The J segment lost 0 bases and the V segment lost 2 bases, leaving 8 bases of the junction unmatched. Germline loops: CDR1 SGHAT, CDR2 FQNNGV.

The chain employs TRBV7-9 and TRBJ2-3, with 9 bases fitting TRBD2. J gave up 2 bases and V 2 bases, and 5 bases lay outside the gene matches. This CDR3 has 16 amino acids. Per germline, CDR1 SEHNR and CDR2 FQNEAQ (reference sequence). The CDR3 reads CASSLNSGRTTDTQYF. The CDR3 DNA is TGTGCCAGCAGCTTAAACAGCGGGAGGACCACAGATACGCAGTATTTT.

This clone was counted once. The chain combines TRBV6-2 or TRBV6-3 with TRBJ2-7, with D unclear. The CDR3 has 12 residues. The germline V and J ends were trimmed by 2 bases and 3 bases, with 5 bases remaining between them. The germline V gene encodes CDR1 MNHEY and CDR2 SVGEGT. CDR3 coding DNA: TGTGCCAGCAGTTACCCGGACTACGAGCAGTACTTC. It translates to CASSYPDYEQYF.